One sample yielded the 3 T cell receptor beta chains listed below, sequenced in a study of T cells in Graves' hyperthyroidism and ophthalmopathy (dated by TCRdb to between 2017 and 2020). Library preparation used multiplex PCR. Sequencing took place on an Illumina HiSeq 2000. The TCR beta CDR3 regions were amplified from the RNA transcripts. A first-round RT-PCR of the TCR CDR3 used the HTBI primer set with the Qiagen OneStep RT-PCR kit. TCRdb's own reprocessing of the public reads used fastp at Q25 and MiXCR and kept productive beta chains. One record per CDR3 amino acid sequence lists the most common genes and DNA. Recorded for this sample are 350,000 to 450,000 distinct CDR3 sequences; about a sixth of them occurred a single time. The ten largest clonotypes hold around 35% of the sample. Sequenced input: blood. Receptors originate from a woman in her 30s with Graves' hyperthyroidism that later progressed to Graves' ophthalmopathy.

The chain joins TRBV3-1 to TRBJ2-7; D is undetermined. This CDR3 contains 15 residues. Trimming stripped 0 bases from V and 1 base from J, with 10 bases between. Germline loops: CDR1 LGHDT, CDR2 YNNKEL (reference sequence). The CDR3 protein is CASSQDVPLSYEQYF. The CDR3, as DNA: TGTGCCAGCAGCCAAGATGTTCCACTTTCCTACGAGCAGTACTTC.

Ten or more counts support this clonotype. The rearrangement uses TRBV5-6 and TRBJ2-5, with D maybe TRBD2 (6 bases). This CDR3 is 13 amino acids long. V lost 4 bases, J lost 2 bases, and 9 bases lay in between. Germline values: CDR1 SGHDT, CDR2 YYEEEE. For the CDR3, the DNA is TGTGCCAGCAGCCGTAGCGGACAAGAGACCCAGTACTTC. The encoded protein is CASSRSGQETQYF.

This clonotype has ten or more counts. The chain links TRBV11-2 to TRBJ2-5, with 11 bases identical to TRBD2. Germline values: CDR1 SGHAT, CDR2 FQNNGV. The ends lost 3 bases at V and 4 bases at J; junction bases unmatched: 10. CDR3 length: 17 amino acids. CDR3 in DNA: TGTGCCAGCAGCTTGGGATATCTTACTAGCGGGGGAGAGACCCAGTACTTC. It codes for CASSLGYLTSGGETQYF.